Presented here are 17 T cell receptor delta chains from one specimen sequenced in a study of gamma-delta T cells after stem cell transplantation. TCRdb called clones from the RT-PCR reads again using CATT. Among under 2,500 delta-chain clones listed, about 1.1% were seen once. Sequencing was performed on gamma-delta T cells. Receptors were obtained from a human donor. It is not recorded whose cells these are; they may come from a transplant donor.

The table lists this clone with a few counts. TCRdb's listed protein matches a much larger clone and diverges from this DNA's translation at residue 16, likely through a read error; the protein shown comes from the DNA. This CDR3 is CACDTVSLGEFISSGILIF. CDR3 nucleotides: TGTGCCTGTGACACCGTAAGCCTGGGGGAATTTATATCTTCTGGTATACTCATCTTT. The chain joins TRDV2 to TRDJ1, with TRDD3 identical over 8 bases. The V and J ends lost 0 bases and 10 bases, in that order; junction bases with no gene match: 24. Germline V CDR1 and CDR2: GEAIGNYY, EKD. The CDR3 contains 19 residues.

This clone was observed a handful of times. This likely traces to a read error, being one base from a far larger clone. The sample carries other DNA sequences with the same CDR3. The chain couples TRDV2 to TRDJ1; 11 bases align to TRDD3. The germline CDR1 and CDR2 sequences are GEAIGNYY and EKD. This CDR3 spans 17 amino acids. V was clipped by 1 base and J by 2 bases; unmatched bases: 8. The CDR3 reads CACDTLGDTGYTDKLIF. The CDR3 DNA reads as TGTGCCTGTGACACGCTGGGGGATACTGGTTATACCGATAAACTCATCTTT.

There are a few counts of this clone. The TCRdb record carries a much larger clone's protein, which differs from this DNA's translation at residue 8; a read error is the likely cause, and the protein listed here is the DNA translation. The rearrangement uses TRDV2 and TRDJ1; 7 bases match TRDD3. CDR1 GEAIGNYY and CDR2 EKD come from the germline V gene. V lost 4 bases and J lost 4; bases outside the gene matches: 14. CDR3 length: 16 amino acids. CDR3 in DNA: TGTGCCTGTGAAGTACTGGGGACCCCCCAGGGCGATAAACTCATCTTT. This codes for CACEVLGTPQGDKLIF.

Worth noting for this clone: TCRdb pairs this DNA with a much larger clone's protein that differs at residue 4, likely a read error; the protein shown was translated from the DNA. The J gene is TRDJ1, the V gene TRDV2; TRDD3 matches 10 bases. The CDR3 totals 16 residues. CDR1 and CDR2 (germline): GEAIGNYY, EKD. CDR3 region: CACGTLGDRIKDKLIF. The CDR3 bases are TGTGCCTGTGGCACCCTGGGGGATAGAATTAAGGATAAACTCATCTTT.

With regard to this clone: One base separates it from a far larger clone, so it is likely a read error. The sample has other DNA sequences that encode this CDR3 too. The chain links TRDV2 to TRDJ1; D might be TRDD3 (6 bases). Trimming removed 0 bases from V and 4 bases from J, with 20 bases in between. This CDR3 has 17 residues. The germline CDR1 and CDR2 sequences are GEAIGNYY and EKD. CDR3 loop: CACDTLSTGGYNDKLIF. The CDR3 DNA sequence: TGTGCCTGTGACACCTTGAGTACTGGTGGATACAACGATAAACTCATCTTT.

This clone is medium-sized (0.01 to 0.1%). A read error is likely here: a far larger clone is one base away. V usage is TRDV2 and J usage is TRDJ1; D gene unclear. The CDR3 has 13 amino acids. Germline V gene lookup returns CDR1 GEAIGNYY and CDR2 EKD. For the CDR3, the DNA is TGTGCCTGTGACACCGAGCTCACCGATAAACCCATCTTT. Translating it yields CACDTELTDKPIF.

Notes on this clone: A far larger clone is a single base away, which makes a read error likely. Additional DNA sequences in this sample encode the identical CDR3. The DNA for the CDR3 is TGTGCCTGTCAGCCCCTAAGGGGAACTGGGGGCCAATCGTACACCGATAAACTCATCTTT. Protein sequence: CACQPLRGTGGQSYTDKLIF. The chain joins TRDV2 to TRDJ1, with TRDD3 matching over 8 bases. The CDR3 is 20 amino acids. The V segment lost 6 bases and the J segment 0 bases; nucleotides outside the gene matches: 23. CDR1 is GEAIGNYY and CDR2 is EKD in the germline V gene.

V gene TRDV2 combines with J gene TRDJ1, with 9 bases matching TRDD3. Per germline, CDR1 GEAIGNYY and CDR2 EKD. The CDR3 has 18 residues. After removal of 0 bases from V and 0 bases from J, the junction contained 10 bases not matched to a gene. In nucleotides, the CDR3 is TGTGCCTGTGACACCGTAGGGACTGGGGGAACGTACACCGATAAACTCATCTTT. Residues: CACDTVGTGGTYTDKLIF.

Notes on this clone: Given a far larger clone just one base away, this is likely a sequencing read error. Additional DNA sequences in this sample encode the identical CDR3. The chain is built from TRDV2 and TRDJ1, with D maybe TRDD3 (5 bases). From germline, CDR1 is GEAIGNYY and CDR2 EKD. This CDR3 has 17 residues. The chain's CDR3 is CACDTVGDLLNTDKLIF. CDR3 bases: TGCGCCTGTGACACTGTAGGGGACCTCCTTAACACCGATAAACTCATCTTT.

In this sample, this clone turned up a few times. The protein in TCRdb stems from a much larger clone and differs at residue 3 from this DNA's translation, likely a read error; here the protein is translated from the DNA. J is TRDJ1 and V is TRDV2; the match to TRDD3 covers 8 bases. The CDR3 loop spans 19 amino acids. Germline V lookup: CDR1 GEAIGNYY, CDR2 EKD. The CDR3 DNA reads TGTGCCTGGGACACCGTCCGGTCTGGGGGAGACCTTGACACCGATAAACTCATCTTT. Protein sequence: CAWDTVRSGGDLDTDKLIF.

A few counts support this clone. This is likely an artifact of a read error, given a far larger clone one base away. The chain links TRDV3 to TRDJ1; 12 positions agree with TRDD3. CDR1 and CDR2 (germline): TVYSNPD, GDNSRS (reference sequence). The junction had 26 bases not matched to a gene; V was cut back by 3 bases and J by 0 bases. CDR3 length equals 22 residues. CDR3 sequence: CALLPYSYGSYWGIPNTDKLIF. CDR3 in DNA: TGTGCCTTATTACCCTATTCCTACGGCTCCTACTGGGGGATACCTAACACCGATAAACTCATCTTT. The variable domain in full, completed from reference TRDV3 and TRDJ1, reads CDKVTQSSPDQTVASGSEVVLLCTYDTVYSNPDLFWYRIRPDYSFQFVFYGDNSRSEGADFTQGRFSVKHILTQKAFHLVISPVRTEDSATYYCALLPYSYGSYWGIPNTDKLIFGKGTRVTVEP.

In this sample, this clone turned up a few times. A single base is all that separates this from a far larger clone, so a read error is likely. The same CDR3 arises from other DNA sequences in this sample as well. V and J are TRDV2 and TRDJ1; 11 bases match TRDD3. V shed 0 bases and J 0 bases; nucleotides not matched to a gene: 5. The germline V gene has CDR1 GEAIGNYY and CDR2 EKD. CDR3 length equals 17 residues. Here the CDR3 DNA reads TGTGCCTGTGACACCCTGGGGGATACCCGGTACACCGATAAACTCATCTTT. Its protein product is CACDTLGDTRYTDKLIF.

This clone was detected a few times. The protein recorded in TCRdb matches a much larger clone and deviates from this DNA's translation at residue 8, suggesting a read error; the protein here is obtained by translating the DNA. The chain couples TRDV2 to TRDJ1; tentative D call: TRDD3 (5 bases). The V end was cut by 0 bases, the J end by 0 bases, with 13 bases between. Germline loops: CDR1 GEAIGNYY, CDR2 EKD. The CDR3 is 16 residues long. CDR3 DNA sequence: TGTGCCTGTGACACCGTCGGGGAAGTAAACACCGATAAACTCATCTTT. This sequence encodes CACDTVGEVNTDKLIF.

This clone was counted only a few times. With a far larger clone one base away, a read error is the likely cause. At the DNA level, this CDR3 is encoded by other sequences in the same sample as well. This sequence joins TRDV2 and TRDJ3; 7 nucleotides match TRDD3. Per germline, CDR1 GEAIGNYY and CDR2 EKD. The CDR3 has 25 residues. The CDR3 nucleotides are TGTGCCTGTGACACCGTGAGTGGATGGGGGACCCCGCTTCGTTTATCGTCCTGGGACACCCGGCAGATGTTTTTC. It specifies CACDTVSGWGTPLRLSSWDTRQMFF.

This clone turned up a few times. This may be a read error: a much more frequent sequence differs by one nucleotide. Other nucleotide sequences in the sample specify the same CDR3. V is TRDV2 and J is TRDJ1, with D possibly matching TRDD3 (6 bases). The CDR3 sequence is 18 residues long. Germline V CDR1 and CDR2: GEAIGNYY, EKD. The CDR3 bases are TGTGCCTGTGACACCCTGGGGATGGGGGGCTTGTACACCGATAAACTCATCTTC. Amino acid sequence: CACDTLGMGGLYTDKLIF.

A remark on this clone: It differs at one base from a far larger clone, so likely a read error. At the DNA level, this CDR3 is encoded by other sequences in the same sample as well. The V and J genes are TRDV2 and TRDJ1; 11 bases agree with TRDD3. V gave up 0 bases and J gave up 3 bases; unmatched junction bases: 11. CDR3 size: 18 residues. CDR1 is GEAIGNYY and CDR2 is EKD in the germline V gene. The CDR3 region is CACDTGGVLGDTPDKLIF. DNA of the CDR3: TGTGCCTGTGACACCGGAGGTGTGCTGGGGGATACCCCCGATAAACTCATCTTT.

A word on this clone: This DNA's translation and the protein TCRdb lists, from a much larger clone, do not match at residue 11, likely due to a read error; the protein shown is translated from the DNA. V and J are TRDV2 and TRDJ1; 8 positions match TRDD3. CDR1 and CDR2 from the germline V gene are GEAIGNYY and EKD. The CDR3 has 18 residues. Trimming at V came to 0 bases and at J to 3 bases, leaving 14 bases not matched to a gene. The CDR3 DNA is TGTGCCTGTGACACCGGAGGTGTACTGGGGGGTACCCCCGATAAACTCATCTTT. It specifies CACDTGGVLGGTPDKLIF.